The 21 T cell receptor beta chains given below trace back to one sample, sequenced in a study of breast tumors, draining lymph nodes, adjacent tissues. Each CDR3 protein gets one entry after TCRdb re-called the multiplex PCR reads with MiXCR. The sample consists of approximately 140,000 distinct CDR3 sequences, approximately 32% of them appearing once. Samples came from axillary lymph nodes draining the breast cancer. The specimen was axillary lymph node tissue. These receptors originate from a female donor with breast cancer. Some clones in this sample may be carry-over from other donors' samples.

This clonotype was counted many times. CDR3 loop: CASTPGLAGYNEQFF. Written as DNA, the CDR3 is TGTGCCAGCACCCCGGGACTAGCGGGTTACAATGAGCAGTTCTTC. The rearrangement joins TRBV7-3 to TRBJ2-1, with TRBD2 identical over 12 bases. The CDR3 extends over 15 amino acids. Germline V gene lookup returns CDR1 SGHTA and CDR2 FQGTGA. Trimming cost V 7 bases and J 4 bases; bases outside gene matches: 5.

A few counts support this clonotype. A read error may be the cause here, since a much bigger clone is one base away. The chain links TRBV20-1 to TRBJ2-1; 9 bases agree with TRBD2. In germline, CDR1 is DFQATT, CDR2 SNEGSKA (reference sequence). CDR3 length equals 19 residues. V was clipped by 1 base and J by 0 bases; unmatched bases: 13. The CDR3 here is CSARVRVAGAPNSYNEQFF. CDR3 nucleotides: TGCAGTGCTAGAGTACGGGTAGCGGGGGCTCCCAACTCCTACAATGAGCAGTTCTTC.

V gene TRBV5-1 combines with J gene TRBJ1-1, with a tentative D call TRBD1 (6 bases). CDR1 is SGHRS and CDR2 is YFSETQ in the germline V gene. Trimming took off 1 base at V and 1 base at J, with 11 bases between the two ends. The CDR3 length is 15 residues. The CDR3 reads CASSLFVQGNTEAFF. The DNA of the CDR3 is TGCGCCAGCAGCTTGTTTGTACAGGGGAACACTGAAGCTTTCTTT.

Points on this clonotype: A read error may be the cause here, since a much bigger clone is one base away. The conserved phenylalanine or tryptophan normally closing the CDR3 is absent here, so this likely arose from a read error. The J gene is TRBJ1-2, the V gene TRBV18; D uncertain. With 2 bases removed from V and 8 bases from J, the gap between germline ends came to 15 bases. This CDR3 is 14 amino acids long. CDR1 is KGHSH, CDR2 LQKENI, per germline. For the CDR3, the DNA is TGTGCCAGCTCACCAAGTAGGGATCTCGAGGGCTACACCCTC. It encodes CASSPSRDLEGYTL.

This chain uses TRBV20-1 with TRBJ2-7; D remains ambiguous. The CDR3 totals 12 residues. Trimming left V 1 base short and J 4 bases short, with 8 bases between. Looked up from germline, CDR1 is DFQATT and CDR2 is SNEGSKA (reference sequence). The CDR3, as DNA: TGCAGTGCTAGAGGGACCAGATACGAGCAGTACTTC. It specifies CSARGTRYEQYF.

This chain connects TRBV30 to TRBJ2-4, with TRBD2 matching 7 bases. The CDR3 totals 16 residues. J gave up 0 bases and V 3 bases, and 8 bases lay outside the gene matches. Germline V gene lookup returns CDR1 GTSNPN and CDR2 SVGIG (reference sequence). The chain's CDR3 is CAWRQNWGGAKNIQYF. The CDR3 coding sequence is TGTGCCTGGAGACAAAATTGGGGGGGAGCCAAAAACATTCAGTACTTC.

The chain has TRBV3-1 and TRBJ1-5; 9 nucleotides agree with TRBD1. The V gene end was trimmed by 1 base and the J gene end by 6 bases; junction bases not matched to a gene: 10. CDR1 and CDR2 from the germline V gene are LGHDT and YNNKEL (reference sequence). CDR3 length: 17 residues. This chain's CDR3 is CASSQAGQGNYGQPQHF. DNA of the CDR3: TGTGCCAGCAGCCAAGCGGGACAGGGTAATTACGGTCAGCCCCAGCATTTT.

In its sample, this clonotype was seen many times. The germline gene is not matched at one end of the junction; a read error may be the cause. V and J are TRBV6-5 and TRBJ2-7; D tentatively fits TRBD1 or TRBD2 (6 bases each). Germline V gives CDR1 MNHEY, CDR2 SVGAGI. CDR3 length: 15 residues. This chain's CDR3 is CASSHSAGEAYEQYF. DNA for the CDR3: TGTGCCAGCAGTCACTCGGCAGGGGAGGCCTACGAGCAGTACTTC.

In this sample, this clonotype turned up many times. The V and J genes are TRBV6-2 or TRBV6-3 and TRBJ2-7; the match to TRBD1 covers 7 bases. CDR1 and CDR2 from the germline V gene are MNHEY and SVGEGT. The CDR3 runs to 14 residues. V lost 2 bases, J lost 2 bases, and 3 bases stayed unmatched. The CDR3 DNA reads as TGTGCCAGCAGTTACGGACAGGCCACCTACGAGCAGTACTTC. It specifies CASSYGQATYEQYF.

This clonotype has at least ten counts. This may be a read error: a much more frequent sequence differs by one nucleotide. The chain employs TRBV20-1 and TRBJ2-6; possible D gene TRBD1, 5 bases. The CDR3 has 12 residues. Germline V CDR1 and CDR2: DFQATT, SNEGSKA (reference sequence). CDR3 DNA: TGCAGTGCTTCGGTTGGGGCCAACGTCCCGACTTTC. Translating gives CSASVGANVPTF.

This clonotype was observed at least ten times. V gene TRBV5-1 combines with J gene TRBJ1-5; D is unresolved. The CDR3 length is 13 residues. Deletions cut 0 bases from V and 9 bases from J, with 10 bases between. CDR1 and CDR2 from the germline V gene are SGHRS and YFSETQ. CDR3 DNA: TGCGCCAGCAGCTTGGGTGGGATCGGGCCCCAGCATTTT. Protein product: CASSLGGIGPQHF.

This clonotype has a count of ten or more. CDR3: CASSRDGTGQQETQYF. The CDR3 DNA is TGTGCCAGCAGCCGAGACGGGACAGGGCAACAAGAGACCCAGTACTTC. The chain uses TRBV6-1 and TRBJ2-5; 9 bases match TRBD1. J was trimmed by 2 bases and V by 6 bases; bases with no gene match: 10. Germline-derived CDR1 and CDR2 are MNHNS and SASEGT. The CDR3 has 16 amino acids.

This clonotype has at least ten counts. The gene calls are TRBV19 and TRBJ1-5; D uncertain. Trimming left V 2 bases short and J 5 bases short, with 7 bases between. Germline-derived CDR1 and CDR2 are LNHDA and SQIVND (reference sequence). The CDR3 loop spans 13 amino acids. The DNA for the CDR3 is TGTGCCAGTAGTATAAGGGTACATCAGCCCCAGCATTTT. It yields the protein CASSIRVHQPQHF.

This clonotype appeared many times. The chain couples TRBV7-9 to TRBJ2-6; 7 positions match TRBD1. The V gene end was trimmed by 5 bases and the J gene end by 2 bases; junction bases not matched to a gene: 15. The CDR3 consists of 19 residues. Germline V gene lookup returns CDR1 SEHNR and CDR2 FQNEAQ (reference sequence). CDR3 sequence (DNA): TGTGCCAGCAGCGGATACGACAGGGTTTCCGACCCTGGGGCCAACGTCCTGACTTTC. Amino acid sequence: CASSGYDRVSDPGANVLTF.

On this clonotype: A junction end diverges from the germline sequence, so it may reflect a read error. CDR3 bases: TGTGCCGGCAGCTTAGTGGCTATATTCTTATGTGCTAACTATGGCTACACCTTC. This codes for CAGSLVAIFLCANYGYTF. The chain uses TRBV11-1 and TRBJ1-2; unclear D gene. This CDR3 contains 18 residues. CDR1 is SGHAT, CDR2 FQDESV, per germline (reference sequence).

A remark on this clonotype: A much larger clonotype is one base distant, so this may be a read error. The J gene is TRBJ2-5, the V gene TRBV20-1; tentative D call: TRBD1 (6 bases). The germline V gene encodes CDR1 DFQATT and CDR2 SNEGSKA (reference sequence). V gave up 0 bases and J gave up 7 bases, with 15 bases separating them. This CDR3 has 14 amino acids. As DNA, the CDR3 is TGCAGTGCTAGAGATTCGTGGGGGCTTCCGACCCAGTACTTC. Protein: CSARDSWGLPTQYF.

This clonotype was picked up many times. The chain links TRBV18 to TRBJ2-7; D is perhaps TRBD2 (5 bases). V was cut by 3 bases and J by 3 bases, with 15 bases left in between. CDR3 length equals 15 residues. Germline V gene lookup returns CDR1 KGHSH and CDR2 LQKENI. The CDR3 DNA sequence: TGTGCCAGCTCACCCCGGACTGAGGCAAGCTACGAGCAGTACTTC. Translated: CASSPRTEASYEQYF.

The chain combines TRBV10-3 with TRBJ1-1, with 7 bases fitting TRBD1. The CDR3 covers 13 residues. CDR1 and CDR2 from the germline V gene are ENHRY and SYGVKD. Trimming took 8 bases from V and 0 from J; bases not matched to a gene: 3. In DNA, the CDR3 is TGTGCCATCCGGGGACAGATGAACACTGAAGCTTTCTTT. Its translation: CAIRGQMNTEAFF.

This clonotype was observed many times. This chain links TRBV20-1 with TRBJ1-2, with D possibly being TRBD1 (5 bases). Germline loops: CDR1 DFQATT, CDR2 SNEGSKA (reference sequence). The length of the CDR3 is 12 residues. Trimming took off 5 bases at V and 2 bases at J, with 9 bases between the two ends. The CDR3 sequence: CSALQENYGYTF. The CDR3 DNA reads as TGCAGTGCTTTACAGGAGAACTATGGCTACACCTTC.

J is TRBJ1-6 and V is TRBV5-1; D gene unclear. CDR3 length: 14 amino acids. V lost 10 bases to trimming and J lost 13 bases, with 24 bases between them. Germline assignment: CDR1 SGHRS and CDR2 YFSETQ. The chain's CDR3 is CACGLSGIDSPLHF. CDR3 nucleotides: TGCGCCTGCGGCTTGTCTGGGATTGACTCCCCCCTCCACTTT.

This clonotype came up many times. The chain carries TRBV3-1 and TRBJ2-1; 9 nucleotides match TRBD2. CDR1 and CDR2 (germline): LGHDT, YNNKEL (reference sequence). Unmatched junction bases numbered 7, after V lost 1 base and J lost 6 bases. This CDR3 is built from 16 residues. CDR3 sequence (DNA): TGTGCCAGCAGCCAAGGTGCGGGAGGGATTACCAATGAGCAGTTCTTC. Amino acids: CASSQGAGGITNEQFF.